The rows below give T cell receptor beta chains drawn from one sample of a study of OX40 agonist ivuxolimab in advanced cancers. Repertoires were generated with immunoSEQ multiplex PCR, while TCRdb's copy carries only in-frame clones and drops some. Seen here are tens of thousands of clones, around 94% observed once, and the top ten hold around 9.6%. This material consisted of CD4+ or CD8+ T cells sorted from blood, taken in a trial of the OX40 agonist ivuxolimab. The receptors were sampled from an adult with an advanced solid tumor such as melanoma, head and neck, liver or kidney cancer. CDR3s include the opening cysteine and the closing phenylalanine or tryptophan. D genes are given only for firm matches. Where a row states a size, it is once, few, many or the class of an expanded clone; other rows omit it.

v_call: TRBV11-2
j_call: TRBJ2-1
clone_size: .
d_call: TRBD2
cdr3_nt: TGTGCCAGCAGGCTTAGCGGGGGGGGCCCGGCGGACAATGAGCAGTTCTTC
cdr3_aa: CASRLSGGGPADNEQFF

v_call: TRBV28
j_call: TRBJ1-1
clone_size: .
d_call: .
cdr3_nt: TGTGCCAGCAGTTTGGGGGGGAACACTGAAGCTTTCTTT
cdr3_aa: CASSLGGNTEAFF

v_call: TRBV5-1
j_call: TRBJ1-5
clone_size: once
d_call: .
cdr3_nt: TGCGCCAGCTCGCCTGGGGGGGATGCCAATCAGCCCCAGCATTTT
cdr3_aa: CASSPGGDANQPQHF

v_call: TRBV5-4
j_call: TRBJ1-4
clone_size: .
d_call: .
cdr3_nt: TGTGCCAGCAGCCGGGACGGCAATGAAAAACTGTTTTTT
cdr3_aa: CASSRDGNEKLFF

v_call: TRBV5-4
j_call: TRBJ1-1
clone_size: .
d_call: .
cdr3_nt: TGTGCCAGCAGCTTAGGGACGGTCCTTGAAGCTTTCTTT
cdr3_aa: CASSLGTVLEAFF

v_call: TRBV9
j_call: TRBJ1-3
clone_size: .
d_call: .
cdr3_nt: TGTGCCAGCAGCGCCCGCCCCCCGGGGATGAATGAGGACACCATATATTTT
cdr3_aa: CASSARPPGMNEDTIYF

v_call: TRBV6-1
j_call: TRBJ2-2
clone_size: .
d_call: TRBD1
cdr3_nt: TGTGCCAGCAGTGAAGAAGTGGTGGGACAGGGGATCCCCCATCCAAACACCGGGGAGCTGTTTTTT
cdr3_aa: CASSEEVVGQGIPHPNTGELFF

v_call: TRBV7-9
j_call: TRBJ2-7
clone_size: .
d_call: .
cdr3_nt: TGTGCCAGCAGCCCGGGGCCGACTCCCTACGAGCAGTACTTC
cdr3_aa: CASSPGPTPYEQYF

v_call: TRBV9
j_call: TRBJ2-1
clone_size: .
d_call: TRBD2
cdr3_nt: TGTGCCAGCAGCCCCTGGCTAGCGGGAGTCTCCCTGGGTGAGCAGTTCTTC
cdr3_aa: CASSPWLAGVSLGEQFF

v_call: TRBV4-1
j_call: TRBJ1-1
clone_size: .
d_call: .
cdr3_nt: TGCGCCAGCAGCCAAGACCCCCAGACGGCGAACACTGAAGCTTTCTTT
cdr3_aa: CASSQDPQTANTEAFF

v_call: TRBV5-6
j_call: TRBJ1-1
clone_size: .
d_call: .
cdr3_nt: TGTGCCAGCAGACCCGGGGGGGGCGCTTCCTTTTGGACTGAAGCTTTCTTT
cdr3_aa: CASRPGGGASFWTEAFF

v_call: TRBV15
j_call: TRBJ2-4
clone_size: .
d_call: .
cdr3_nt: TGTGCCCCAAGCCGGATCAGCCCAAACATTCAGTACTTC
cdr3_aa: CAPSRISPNIQYF

v_call: TRBV6-1
j_call: TRBJ2-7
clone_size: .
d_call: .
cdr3_nt: TGTGCCAGCTCATTGGGACCTACCTACGAGCAGTACTTC
cdr3_aa: CASSLGPTYEQYF

v_call: TRBV25-1
j_call: TRBJ1-6
clone_size: .
d_call: .
cdr3_nt: TGTGCCAGCAGACGGACGGCTAAAGGTTCACCCCTCCACTTT
cdr3_aa: CASRRTAKGSPLHF

v_call: TRBV9
j_call: TRBJ1-1
clone_size: .
d_call: .
cdr3_nt: TGTGCCAGCAGCGTAACCCCGGACAGCGAAGCTTTCTTT
cdr3_aa: CASSVTPDSEAFF

v_call: TRBV4-3
j_call: TRBJ2-7
clone_size: .
d_call: .
cdr3_nt: TGCGCCAGCAGCCAAGACAGGGGTCCATCCTACGAGCAGTACTTC
cdr3_aa: CASSQDRGPSYEQYF

v_call: TRBV7-9
j_call: TRBJ2-1
clone_size: .
d_call: .
cdr3_nt: TGTGCCAGCAGCCCGCTGGTGGGAGTGTACAATGAGCAGTTCTTC
cdr3_aa: CASSPLVGVYNEQFF

v_call: TRBV9
j_call: TRBJ2-7
clone_size: once
d_call: .
cdr3_nt: TGTGCCAGCAGCGTTTCAGGGGGGACCTCTTACGAGCAGTACTTC
cdr3_aa: CASSVSGGTSYEQYF

v_call: TRBV5-1
j_call: TRBJ2-7
clone_size: .
d_call: .
cdr3_nt: TGCGCCAGCAGCTTGGCCTACGAGCAGTACTTC
cdr3_aa: CASSLAYEQYF

v_call: TRBV6-5
j_call: TRBJ2-7
clone_size: .
d_call: TRBD1
cdr3_nt: TGTGCCAGCAGCCCGGGACAGGGTGACTCCTACGAGCAGTACTTC
cdr3_aa: CASSPGQGDSYEQYF

v_call: TRBV19
j_call: TRBJ1-4
clone_size: .
d_call: .
cdr3_nt: TGTGCCAGTAGTAACGCAGAAAAACTGTTTTTT
cdr3_aa: CASSNAEKLFF

v_call: TRBV10-3
j_call: TRBJ2-1
clone_size: .
d_call: .
cdr3_nt: TGTGCCATCAGTGATGAGCGTCCCGTGGGGGGTGAGCAGTTCTTC
cdr3_aa: CAISDERPVGGEQFF

v_call: TRBV6-1
j_call: TRBJ2-1
clone_size: .
d_call: .
cdr3_nt: TGTGCCAGCAGTGAAGCCCAGGGGTACAATGAGCAGTTCTTC
cdr3_aa: CASSEAQGYNEQFF